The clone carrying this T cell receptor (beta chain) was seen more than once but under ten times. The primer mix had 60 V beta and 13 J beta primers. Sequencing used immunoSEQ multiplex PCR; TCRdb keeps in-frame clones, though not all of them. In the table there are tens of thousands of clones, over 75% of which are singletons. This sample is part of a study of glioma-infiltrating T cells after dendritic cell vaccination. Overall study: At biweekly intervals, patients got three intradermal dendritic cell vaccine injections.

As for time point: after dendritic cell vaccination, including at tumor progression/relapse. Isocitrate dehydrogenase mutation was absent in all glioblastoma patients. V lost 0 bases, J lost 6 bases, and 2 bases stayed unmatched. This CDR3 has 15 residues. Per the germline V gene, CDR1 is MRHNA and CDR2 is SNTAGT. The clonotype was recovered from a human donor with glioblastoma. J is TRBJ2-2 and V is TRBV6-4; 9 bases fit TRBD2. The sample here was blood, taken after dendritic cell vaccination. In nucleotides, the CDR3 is TGTGCCAGCAGTGACTCAGCGGGGGGCCCCGGGGAGCTGTTTTTT. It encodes CASSDSAGGPGELFF.